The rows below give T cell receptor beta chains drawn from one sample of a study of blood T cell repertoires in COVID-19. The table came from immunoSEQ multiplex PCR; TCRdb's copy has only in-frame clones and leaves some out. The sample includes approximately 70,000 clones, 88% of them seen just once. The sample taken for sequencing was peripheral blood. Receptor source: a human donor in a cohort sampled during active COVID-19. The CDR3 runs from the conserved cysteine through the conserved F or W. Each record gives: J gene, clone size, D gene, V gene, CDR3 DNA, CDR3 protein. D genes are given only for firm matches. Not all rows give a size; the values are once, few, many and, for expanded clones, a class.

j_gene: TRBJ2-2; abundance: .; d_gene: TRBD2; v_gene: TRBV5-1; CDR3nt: TGCGCCAGCAGGTTAGCGGGAGCTAACACCGGGGAGCTGTTTTTT; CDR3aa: CASRLAGANTGELFF
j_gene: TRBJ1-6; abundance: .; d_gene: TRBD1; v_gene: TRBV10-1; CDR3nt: TGCGCCAGCAGTGAGGAGGAGAGGGGGCGATATAATTCACCCCTCCACTTT; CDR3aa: CASSEEERGRYNSPLHF
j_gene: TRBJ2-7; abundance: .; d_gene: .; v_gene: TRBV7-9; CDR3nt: TGTGCCAGCAGCGCCCCCCAGGGTTCGAATTACTACGAGCAGTACTTC; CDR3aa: CASSAPQGSNYYEQYF
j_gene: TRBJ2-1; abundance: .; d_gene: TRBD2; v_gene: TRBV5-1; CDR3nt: TGCGCCAGCAGCCGAGGCGCTAGCGGGGCGTACAATGAGCAGTTCTTC; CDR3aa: CASSRGASGAYNEQFF
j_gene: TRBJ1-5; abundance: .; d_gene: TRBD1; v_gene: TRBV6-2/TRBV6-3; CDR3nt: TGTGCCAGCAGTTACGGGGACAGGGAAAGGCCCCAGCATTTT; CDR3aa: CASSYGDRERPQHF
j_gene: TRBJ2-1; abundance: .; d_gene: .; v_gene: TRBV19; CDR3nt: TGTGCCAGTAGTATCACCAGGGTGGGCAATGAGCAGTTCTTC; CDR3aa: CASSITRVGNEQFF
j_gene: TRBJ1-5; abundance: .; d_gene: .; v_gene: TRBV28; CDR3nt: TGTGCCAGCAGTTTAATGCAGGATGGCCAGCCCCAGCATTTT; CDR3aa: CASSLMQDGQPQHF
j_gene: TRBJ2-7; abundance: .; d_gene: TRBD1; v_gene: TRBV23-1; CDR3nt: TGCGCCAGCAGTCAGACAGGGATCTACGAGCAGTACTTC; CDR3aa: CASSQTGIYEQYF
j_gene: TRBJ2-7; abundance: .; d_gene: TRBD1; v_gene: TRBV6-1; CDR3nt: TGTGCCAGCAGTGAAGGGGGACAGGTTAACGAGCAGTACTTC; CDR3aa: CASSEGGQVNEQYF
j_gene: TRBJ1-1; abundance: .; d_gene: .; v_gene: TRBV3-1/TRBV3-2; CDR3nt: TGTGCCAGCAGCCAGACCCCTTACAGCTATGAAGCTTTCTTT; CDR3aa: CASSQTPYSYEAFF
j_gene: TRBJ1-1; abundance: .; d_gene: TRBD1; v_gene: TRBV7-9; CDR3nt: TGTGCCAGCAGCCAAAACGTCCCGGGACAGGGAAGTCGGGCTTTCTTT; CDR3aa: CASSQNVPGQGSRAFF
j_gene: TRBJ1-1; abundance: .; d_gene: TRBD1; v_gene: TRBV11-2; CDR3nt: TGTGCCAGCAGCTTAGATCGAGACAGGGATGCTTTCTTT; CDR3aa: CASSLDRDRDAFF
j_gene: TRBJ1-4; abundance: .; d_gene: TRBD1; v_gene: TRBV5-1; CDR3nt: TGCGCCAGCAGCTTATTCCAGGGGGCTGACGAAAAACTGTTTTTT; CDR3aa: CASSLFQGADEKLFF
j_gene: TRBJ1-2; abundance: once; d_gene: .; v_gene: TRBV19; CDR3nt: TGTGCCAGTAGTACCCCCGGGACGGACAGAGTCTATGGCTACACCTTC; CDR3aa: CASSTPGTDRVYGYTF
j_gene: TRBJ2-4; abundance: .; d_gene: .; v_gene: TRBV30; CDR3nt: TGTGCCTGGAGTGCCCTCGCAGGGATGGACATTCAGTACTTC; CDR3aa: CAWSALAGMDIQYF
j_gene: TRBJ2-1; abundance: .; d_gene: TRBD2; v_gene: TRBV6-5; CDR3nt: TGTGCCAGCAGTCCCGGGGGAGGGGTCGACAATGAGCAGTTCTTC; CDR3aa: CASSPGGGVDNEQFF
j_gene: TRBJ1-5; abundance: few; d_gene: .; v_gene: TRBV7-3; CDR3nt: TGTGCCAGCAGCTCATATTGGACAGATTATAGCAATCAGCCCCAGCATTTT; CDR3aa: CASSSYWTDYSNQPQHF
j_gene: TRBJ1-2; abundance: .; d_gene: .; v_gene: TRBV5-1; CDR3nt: TGCGCCAGCAGCTTGACGGAGAATAATTTTAACTATGGCTACACCTTC; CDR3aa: CASSLTENNFNYGYTF
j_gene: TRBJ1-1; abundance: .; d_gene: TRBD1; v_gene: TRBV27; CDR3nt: TGTGCCAGCAGCGGACAGGGAGGCGGAACTGAAGCTTTCTTT; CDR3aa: CASSGQGGGTEAFF
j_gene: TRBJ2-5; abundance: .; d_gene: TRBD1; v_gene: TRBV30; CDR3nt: TGTGCCTGGAGTCCCTGGGGACAGGGAGGAGAGACCCAGTACTTC; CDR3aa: CAWSPWGQGGETQYF
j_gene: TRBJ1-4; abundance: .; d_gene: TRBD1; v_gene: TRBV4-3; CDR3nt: TGCGCCAGCAGCCAAGGGACAGGGGCCAATGAAAAACTGTTTTTT; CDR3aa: CASSQGTGANEKLFF
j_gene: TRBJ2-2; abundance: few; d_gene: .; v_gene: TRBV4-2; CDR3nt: TGTGCCAGCACCTCAGTGGGCAGTTCCCCCGGGGAGCTGTTTTTT; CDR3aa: CASTSVGSSPGELFF
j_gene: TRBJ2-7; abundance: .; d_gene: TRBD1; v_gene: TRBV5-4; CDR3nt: TGTGCCAGCAGCAGACAGGGGGCCCCCTACGAGCAGTACTTC; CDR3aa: CASSRQGAPYEQYF
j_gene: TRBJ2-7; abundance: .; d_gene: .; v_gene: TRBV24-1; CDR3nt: TGTGCCACCAGTGTAGGGACATACCACTACGAGCAGTACTTC; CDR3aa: CATSVGTYHYEQYF
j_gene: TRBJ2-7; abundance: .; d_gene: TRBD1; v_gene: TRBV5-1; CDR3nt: TGCGCCAGCACCGCCCCCGACAGGGCGCCCTACGAGCAGTACTTC; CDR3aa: CASTAPDRAPYEQYF
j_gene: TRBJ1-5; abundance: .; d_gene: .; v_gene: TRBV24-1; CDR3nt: TGTGCCACCAGTGACTCCTGGAAAGGGGGTCAGCCCCAGCATTTT; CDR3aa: CATSDSWKGGQPQHF
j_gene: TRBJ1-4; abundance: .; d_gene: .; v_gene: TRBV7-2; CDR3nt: TGTGCCAGCAGCATGGACAGCCGGAATGAAAAACTGTTTTTT; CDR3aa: CASSMDSRNEKLFF
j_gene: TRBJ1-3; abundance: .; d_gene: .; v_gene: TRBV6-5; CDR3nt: TGTGCCAGCAGCGACTACTCTGGAAACACCATATATTTT; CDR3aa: CASSDYSGNTIYF
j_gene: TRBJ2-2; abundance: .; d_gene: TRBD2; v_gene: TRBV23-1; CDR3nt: TGCGCCAGCAGTCAGCCGGGACTAACGGGGGGAATTAACACCGGGGAGCTGTTTTTT; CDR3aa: CASSQPGLTGGINTGELFF
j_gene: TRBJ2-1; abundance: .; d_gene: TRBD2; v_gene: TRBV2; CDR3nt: TGTGCCAGCAAAAATGGAGCGGGGGTGTGGAATGAGCAGTTCTTC; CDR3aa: CASKNGAGVWNEQFF
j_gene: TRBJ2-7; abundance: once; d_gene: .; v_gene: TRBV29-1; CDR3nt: TGCAGCGTTATCCGGGACTCACCTTACGAGCAGTACTTC; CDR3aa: CSVIRDSPYEQYF
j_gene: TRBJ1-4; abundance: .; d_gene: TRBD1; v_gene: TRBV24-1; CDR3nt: TGTGCCACCAGTGGGACAGGGTACGAGGAAAAACTGTTTTTT; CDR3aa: CATSGTGYEEKLFF
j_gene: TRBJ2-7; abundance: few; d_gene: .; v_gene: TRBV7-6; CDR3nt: TGTGCCAGCAGCTTAGGGGCAGGCTACGAGCAGTACTTC; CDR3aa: CASSLGAGYEQYF
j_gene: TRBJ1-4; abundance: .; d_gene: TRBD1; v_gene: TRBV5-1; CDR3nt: TGCGCCAGCAGCCCCCTGGGGACAGGGACTGAAAAACTGTTTTTT; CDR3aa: CASSPLGTGTEKLFF
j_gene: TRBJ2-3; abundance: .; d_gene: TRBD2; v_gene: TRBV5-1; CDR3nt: TGCGCCAGCAGCTCGGGACTAGCGGGAGGAAGGGCTAGCACAGATACGCAGTATTTT; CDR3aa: CASSSGLAGGRASTDTQYF
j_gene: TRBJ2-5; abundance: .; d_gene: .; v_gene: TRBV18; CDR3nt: TGTGCCAGCTCCCCCGTCGGTGCGGGAACTGAGACCCAGTACTTC; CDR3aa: CASSPVGAGTETQYF
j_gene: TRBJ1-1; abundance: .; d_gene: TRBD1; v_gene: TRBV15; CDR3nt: TGTGCCACCAGCAGATCCACAGGGGCGAACACTGAAGCTTTCTTT; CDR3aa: CATSRSTGANTEAFF